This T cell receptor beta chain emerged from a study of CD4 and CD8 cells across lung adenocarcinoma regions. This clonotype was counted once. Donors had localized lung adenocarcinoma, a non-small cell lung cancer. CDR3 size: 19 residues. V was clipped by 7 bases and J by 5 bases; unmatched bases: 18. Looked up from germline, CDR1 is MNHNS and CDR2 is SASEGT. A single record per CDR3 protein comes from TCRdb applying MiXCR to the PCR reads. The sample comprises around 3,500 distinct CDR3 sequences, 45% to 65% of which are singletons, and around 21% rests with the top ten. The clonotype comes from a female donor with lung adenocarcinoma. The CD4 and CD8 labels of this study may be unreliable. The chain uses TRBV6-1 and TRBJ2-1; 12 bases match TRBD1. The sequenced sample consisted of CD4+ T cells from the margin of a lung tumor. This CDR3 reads CASTKTGTGGPRINNEQFF. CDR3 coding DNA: TGTGCCAGCACGAAAACCGGGACAGGGGGCCCCCGGATAAACAATGAGCAGTTCTTC.